The present T cell receptor (beta chain) was sequenced within a study of OX40 agonist ivuxolimab in advanced cancers. Assay used: immunoSEQ multiplex PCR; TCRdb lists only in-frame clones, some missing. The data contain about 21,000 clones, 83% of them seen just once; the ten biggest clones take up 20%. V was trimmed by 2 bases and J by 0 bases, leaving 11 bases between them. The CDR3 runs 15 residues. Germline loops: CDR1 GTSNPN, CDR2 SVGIG (reference sequence). This chain joins TRBV30 and TRBJ1-5; D not resolved. Sequencing used CD4+ or CD8+ T cells sorted from blood, obtained in a trial of the OX40 agonist ivuxolimab. The TCR sequence derives from an adult with an advanced solid tumor such as melanoma, head and neck, liver or kidney cancer. This chain's CDR3 is CAWSLGTNSNQPQHF. CDR3 bases: TGTGCCTGGAGTCTGGGTACTAATAGCAATCAGCCCCAGCATTTT. Full variable domain (outside the CDR3, taken from reference TRBV30 and TRBJ1-5): SQTIHQWPATLVQPVGSPLSLECTVEGTSNPNLYWYRQAAGRGLQLLFYSVGIGQISSEVPQNLSASRPQDRQFILSSKKLLLSDSGFYLCAWSLGTNSNQPQHFGDGTRLSIL.